The next 19 T cell receptor beta chains were all read from a single sample in a study of blood T cell repertoires in COVID-19. Method: immunoSEQ multiplex PCR; TCRdb's copy keeps in-frame clones and lacks some. The sample lists nearly 250,000 clones, over 75% occurring once. Specimen: PBMCs or T cells enriched from blood (not recorded which). The receptors here all came from a woman aged 45 to 65 with acute COVID-19.

The chain recombines TRBV7-9 with TRBJ1-5, with TRBD1 matching over 7 bases. Germline V gene sequence: CDR1 SEHNR, CDR2 FQNEAQ (reference sequence). The CDR3 is 13 residues long. V was pared by 5 bases and J by 7 bases, with 5 bases of the junction left unmatched. Here the CDR3 reads CASSPTGSQPQHF. In DNA, the CDR3 is TGTGCCAGCAGCCCGACAGGGTCCCAGCCCCAGCATTTT.

The chain employs TRBV30 and TRBJ2-2; unclear D gene. CDR3 size: 12 residues. V was pared by 0 bases and J by 7 bases, with 6 bases between. The germline CDR1 and CDR2 sequences are GTSNPN and SVGIG (reference sequence). DNA for the CDR3: TGTGCCTGGAGTGTACTCGGCGGGGAGCTGTTTTTT. Translated, it gives CAWSVLGGELFF.

The chain links TRBV9 to TRBJ1-4, with 8 bases fitting TRBD1. Germline assignment: CDR1 SGDLS and CDR2 YYNGEE. Trimming removed 4 bases from V and 5 bases from J; junction bases left unmatched: 7. This CDR3 contains 15 residues. The CDR3 DNA reads TGTGCCAGCAGCTCACAGGGGGATCCAAATGAAAAACTGTTTTTT. Amino acids: CASSSQGDPNEKLFF.

This rearrangement joins TRBV25-1 to TRBJ2-7; possible D gene TRBD1, 7 bases. The CDR3 is 15 residues long. Germline-derived CDR1 and CDR2 are MGHDK and SYGVNS. Trimming removed 3 bases from V and 1 base from J, with 13 bases in between. In nucleotides, the CDR3 is TGTGCCAGCAGTGATACAGGGGAGGTGTCCTACGAGCAGTACTTC. Protein sequence: CASSDTGEVSYEQYF.

The chain couples TRBV2 to TRBJ2-1; 8 positions match TRBD2. The CDR3 covers 18 residues. V gave up 8 bases and J gave up 5 bases; unmatched junction bases: 20. From germline, CDR1 is SNHLY and CDR2 FYNNEI. Written as DNA, the CDR3 is TGTGCCAGCCTTCCCGGGGGGGCCTTTGTTCATGGCCACAATGAGCAGTTCTTC. This codes for CASLPGGAFVHGHNEQFF.

The chain employs TRBV30 and TRBJ1-6, with 8 bases lining up with TRBD1. CDR1 is GTSNPN and CDR2 is SVGIG in the germline V gene (reference sequence). Unmatched junction bases numbered 12, after V lost 7 bases and J lost 7 bases. The CDR3 extends over 15 amino acids. The CDR3 region is CALMSGQGGNSPLHF. In DNA form, the CDR3 reads TGTGCCTTAATGAGCGGACAGGGTGGGAATTCACCCCTCCACTTT. The variable domain in full, with the rest retrieved from reference TRBV30 and TRBJ1-6, is SQTIHQWPATLVQPVGSPLSLECTVEGTSNPNLYWYRQAAGRGLQLLFYSVGIGQISSEVPQNLSASRPQDRQFILSSKKLLLSDSGFYLCALMSGQGGNSPLHFGNGTRLTVT.

The rearrangement links TRBV7-2 to TRBJ2-2; D ambiguous. The CDR3 is 14 residues long. V lost 2 bases and J lost 4, with 8 bases in between. Germline CDR1 SGHTA, CDR2 FQGNSA. CDR3 DNA: TGTGCCAGCAGCTTACATGAGTCCACCGGGGAGCTGTTTTTT. Translated, it gives CASSLHESTGELFF. Based on the CDR3 plus reference TRBV7-2 and TRBJ2-2, the full variable domain is GAGVSQSPSNKVTEKGKDVELRCDPISGHTALYWYRQSLGQGLEFLIYFQGNSAPDKSGLPSDRFSAERTGGSVSTLTIQRTQQEDSAVYLCASSLHESTGELFFGEGSRLTVL.

This chain links TRBV5-5 with TRBJ1-5; 8 bases match TRBD1. This CDR3 contains 13 residues. Germline lookup yields CDR1 SGHKS and CDR2 YYEKEE (reference sequence). Trimming removed 5 bases from V and 4 bases from J; junction bases left unmatched: 2. In DNA form, the CDR3 reads TGTGCCAGCAGACAGGGGGTTAATCAGCCCCAGCATTTT. Residues: CASRQGVNQPQHF.

In this sample, this clone turned up a few times. This chain connects TRBV15 to TRBJ1-5; D gene ambiguous. Per germline, CDR1 LNHNV and CDR2 YYDKDF (reference sequence). The CDR3 has 15 residues. Trimming took 0 bases from V and 6 from J, leaving 12 bases between them. The CDR3 loop is CATSRDRGRTQPQHF. DNA of the CDR3: TGTGCCACCAGCAGAGATCGCGGCAGAACTCAGCCCCAGCATTTT.

The genes are TRBV7-2 and TRBJ2-2; 7 nucleotides match TRBD2. The CDR3 is made up of 15 amino acids. V dropped 6 bases and J dropped 0; count of bases not matched to a gene: 4. Germline V lookup: CDR1 SGHTA, CDR2 FQGNSA. The CDR3 coding sequence is TGTGCCAGCAGAACCGGGACTACGAACACCGGGGAGCTGTTTTTT. It is translated as CASRTGTTNTGELFF. Supplemented by reference TRBV7-2 and TRBJ2-2, the full variable domain reads GAGVSQSPSNKVTEKGKDVELRCDPISGHTALYWYRQSLGQGLEFLIYFQGNSAPDKSGLPSDRFSAERTGGSVSTLTIQRTQQEDSAVYLCASRTGTTNTGELFFGEGSRLTVL.

This sequence joins TRBV3-1 (or the pseudogene TRBV3-2) and TRBJ2-7, with 12 bases identical to TRBD2. This CDR3 is 17 amino acids long. Germline V CDR1 and CDR2: LGHDT, YNNKEL (reference sequence). The V and J ends lost 4 bases and 5 bases, in that order; junction bases with no gene match: 12. Written as DNA, the CDR3 is TGTGCCAGCAGCCGACCTCCTCTAGCGGGGGGGCCCCACGAGCAGTACTTC. Amino acids: CASSRPPLAGGPHEQYF.

V is TRBV7-2 and J is TRBJ1-1; no reliable D call. The CDR3 loop spans 14 amino acids. Trimming removed 6 bases from V and 3 bases from J, with 14 bases in between. CDR1 is SGHTA, CDR2 FQGNSA, per germline. CDR3 in DNA: TGTGCCAGCAGTATACCCCGCGCGGACACTGAAGCTTTCTTT. Its translation is CASSIPRADTEAFF.

The rearrangement joins TRBV19 to TRBJ2-1; tentatively, D is TRBD2 (6 bases). The CDR3 covers 14 residues. V lost 2 bases and J lost 5, with 10 bases in between. Germline assignment: CDR1 LNHDA and CDR2 SQIVND (reference sequence). The CDR3 spells CASSIMGLNNEQFF. The CDR3 coding sequence is TGTGCCAGTAGTATAATGGGACTGAACAATGAGCAGTTCTTC.

The V gene is TRBV27, the J gene TRBJ1-6; TRBD1 is a possible D gene (5 bases). The CDR3 has 17 amino acids. The germline V and J ends were trimmed by 3 bases and 4 bases, with 16 bases remaining between them. From germline, CDR1 is MNHEY and CDR2 SMNVEV (reference sequence). CDR3 sequence reads: CASSFKIQGLYNSPLHF. The CDR3 DNA follows: TGTGCCAGCAGTTTTAAAATTCAGGGCCTTTATAATTCACCCCTCCACTTT.

The chain is built from TRBV6-5 and TRBJ1-1; D gene ambiguous. V was pared by 8 bases and J by 4 bases, with 17 bases between. Germline CDR1 is MNHEY and CDR2 is SVGAGI. The CDR3 runs to 14 residues. CDR3 DNA: TGTGCCAGCGAGACGCGGGGAAGTGGCACTGAAGCTTTCTTT. Translation: CASETRGSGTEAFF.

The rearrangement joins TRBV6-5 to TRBJ1-4; TRBD1 aligns across 8 bases. CDR3 length: 15 residues. CDR1 and CDR2 from the germline V gene are MNHEY and SVGAGI. J was trimmed by 10 bases and V by 0 bases; bases with no gene match: 7. The CDR3, as DNA: TGTGCCAGCAGTTACTCATCGCAGGGGGCCTCAAAACTGTTTTTT. Translating it yields CASSYSSQGASKLFF.

The rearrangement uses TRBV5-6 and TRBJ2-7; D gene ambiguous. The V gene lost 3 bases and the J gene lost 7 bases, with 8 bases spanning the gap. Germline V lookup: CDR1 SGHDT, CDR2 YYEEEE. The CDR3 length is 11 residues. CDR3 DNA: TGTGCCAGCAGCTCCTTCCAGGAGCAGTACTTC. This translates into CASSSFQEQYF.

V and J are TRBV9 and TRBJ1-4, with D possibly being TRBD1 (5 bases). CDR3 size: 18 residues. CDR1 is SGDLS and CDR2 is YYNGEE in the germline V gene. The V and J ends lost 2 bases and 6 bases respectively, with 23 bases between them. As DNA, the CDR3 is TGTGCCAGCAGCGTGGACCGGAGCCCGGAGGGGAATGATGAAAAACTGTTTTTT. Translated: CASSVDRSPEGNDEKLFF. The full variable domain, in which reference TRBV9 and TRBJ1-4 provide the parts outside the CDR3, is DSGVTQTPKHLITATGQRVTLRCSPRSGDLSVYWYQQSLDQGLQFLIQYYNGEERAKGNILERFSAQQFPDLHSELNLSSLELGDSALYFCASSVDRSPEGNDEKLFFGSGTQLSVL.

The rearrangement joins TRBV5-6 to TRBJ2-1; 11 nucleotides agree with TRBD1. This CDR3 contains 16 residues. V trimming: 1 base; J trimming: 10 bases; junction bases outside the gene matches: 10. Per the germline V gene, CDR1 is SGHDT and CDR2 is YYEEEE. Here the CDR3 DNA reads TGTGCCAGCAGCTTGATCGGGACAGGGGGTCTGGGGGAGCAGTTCTTC. This sequence encodes CASSLIGTGGLGEQFF.